This entry describes one T cell receptor beta chain. Its antigen is as yet unknown. How the authors handled the data: Productive clonotypes were detectable down to 2.59 x 10-5 frequency. Some clones are missing from TCRdb's copy, which holds only in-frame ones; the method was immunoSEQ multiplex PCR. V, J and clone size are those of that table, while D and trimming were read from the DNA. The sample lists roughly 40,000 clones; approximately 86% were seen once. This CDR3 has 16 residues. Trimming pared 0 bases from V and 1 base from J, leaving 12 bases between. Germline CDR1 and CDR2: MNHEY and SVGAGI. This entry belongs to a study of STAT5B mutations in CD4+ large granular lymphocyte leukemia. As for the study in general: Among healthy donors, a particular HLA allele went with more CDR3 'QG' motifs. Study observations and caveats: Top patient clones used TRBV06 genes more often: 8/27 versus 2/35 in controls. Without putative leukemic clones, patient CD4-sorted repertoires remained more clonal than healthy CD4+ repertoires.

The sequence was collected from a human donor in good health. The J gene is TRBJ1-1, the V gene TRBV6-5; D is unclear. The sample was CD4+ T cells from blood buffy coats. CDR3 sequence (DNA): TGTGCCAGCAGTTACTCGAGCGGGCCCGCGAACACTGAAGCTTTCTTT. Its translation: CASSYSSGPANTEAFF.